Below are 20 T cell receptor beta chains sequenced from a single sample in a study of T cell repertoires in cytomegalovirus infection. TCRdb reanalysed the reads using MiXCR and keeps one entry per CDR3 protein. Among 740,000 or so distinct CDR3 sequences, approximately 40% were seen once, and the ten largest hold 2.5% to 3%. Sequenced sample: PBMCs. The source is a human donor in good health (CMV status not recorded). Some clones in this sample may be carry-over from other donors' samples.

This clonotype was observed a handful of times. The chain employs TRBV5-3 and TRBJ2-2; D remains unclear. TRBV5-3 is identified as an open reading frame with a role that is uncertain. The CDR3 is 15 residues long. Trimming stripped 8 bases from V and 0 bases from J, with 14 bases between. The CDR3 spells CASSSSTTNTGELFF. In DNA form, the CDR3 reads TGTGCCAGCAGTAGCAGTACGACGAACACCGGGGAGCTGTTTTTT.

Ten or more counts support this clonotype. The chain employs TRBV28 and TRBJ1-2; weak D call: TRBD1 (5 bases). Deletions cut 6 bases from V and 5 bases from J, with 10 bases between. CDR3 length: 12 amino acids. In germline, CDR1 is MDHEN, CDR2 SYDVKM. CDR3 in DNA: TGTGCCAGCAGGGAGAAGGGGTATGGCTACACCTTC. Its translation is CASREKGYGYTF.

This clonotype was observed a single time. The gene calls are TRBV19 and TRBJ1-1; D not resolved. In germline, CDR1 is LNHDA, CDR2 SQIVND (reference sequence). V lost 1 base and J lost 8, with 17 bases in between. The CDR3 totals 15 residues. As DNA, the CDR3 is TGTGCCAGTAGTATAGTATTCGTAGGATCCTCCGAAGCTTTCTTT. Protein sequence: CASSIVFVGSSEAFF.

This clonotype has only one observation. The chain joins TRBV10-3 to TRBJ2-2; 9 bases are a match to TRBD2. Looked up from germline, CDR1 is ENHRY and CDR2 is SYGVKD. Germline trimming cut 8 bases from V and 3 bases from J; bases unmatched to any gene: 7. The CDR3 sequence is 15 residues long. CDR3 in DNA: TGTGCCATCCCCGGAGAGCGGGAGGACACCGGGGAGCTGTTTTTT. It specifies CAIPGEREDTGELFF.

This clonotype was seen many times. The chain employs TRBV6-1 and TRBJ2-2, with TRBD1 matching 9 bases. Germline V lookup: CDR1 MNHNS, CDR2 SASEGT. This CDR3 region has 16 residues. J gave up 5 bases and V 6 bases, and 10 bases lay outside the gene matches. CDR3 in amino acids: CASRNAGQGITGELFF. The CDR3 bases are TGTGCCAGCAGGAACGCGGGACAGGGAATTACCGGGGAGCTGTTTTTT.

This clonotype has more than one count but fewer than ten. The chain links TRBV6-5 to TRBJ2-2; D is uncertain. This CDR3 is 13 amino acids long. Germline CDR1 is MNHEY and CDR2 is SVGAGI. V was shortened by 4 bases and J by 9 bases, with 12 bases between the two germline ends. CDR3 loop: CASSSPRSRELFF. The CDR3 bases are TGTGCCAGCAGTTCTCCCAGAAGTCGGGAGCTGTTTTTT.

This clonotype has just one count. The genes are TRBV6-5 and TRBJ2-3, with 8 bases matching TRBD2. V was clipped by 1 base and J by 2 bases; unmatched bases: 8. The germline V gene encodes CDR1 MNHEY and CDR2 SVGAGI. CDR3 length: 17 residues. This CDR3 is CASSYWAGGISTDTQYF. In nucleotides, the CDR3 is TGTGCCAGCAGTTACTGGGCGGGAGGCATTTCCACAGATACGCAGTATTTT.

In this sample, this clonotype turned up a few times. This chain joins TRBV7-3 and TRBJ1-2, with D possibly being TRBD1 (5 bases). V lost 5 bases to trimming and J lost 7 bases, with 20 bases between them. CDR3 length: 15 residues. Looked up from germline, CDR1 is SGHTA and CDR2 is FQGTGA. This chain's CDR3 is CASSPSGERHSGYTF. CDR3 DNA: TGTGCCAGCAGCCCCTCGGGGGAGCGCCACTCTGGCTACACCTTC.

The chain carries TRBV5-1 and TRBJ1-2; D might be TRBD1 (5 bases). V was trimmed by 5 bases and J by 4 bases, leaving 9 bases between them. CDR3 length: 12 amino acids. CDR1 and CDR2 from the germline V gene are SGHRS and YFSETQ. This chain's CDR3 is CASRTESYGYTF. The CDR3 region has the DNA TGCGCCAGCAGGACAGAAAGCTATGGCTACACCTTC.

This clonotype has just a few counts. The rearrangement links TRBV5-1 to TRBJ1-2; D is ambiguous. The germline CDR1 and CDR2 sequences are SGHRS and YFSETQ. The CDR3 has 16 amino acids. The V end lost 0 bases, the J end lost 2 bases, and 14 bases lay between the germline ends. CDR3 in amino acids: CASSLGSTAGNYGYTF. Here the CDR3 DNA reads TGCGCCAGCAGCTTGGGCAGCACAGCCGGGAACTATGGCTACACCTTC.

The rearrangement joins TRBV7-8 to TRBJ1-2, with D maybe TRBD1 (5 bases). Looked up from germline, CDR1 is SGHVS and CDR2 is FQNEAQ. The CDR3 has 16 amino acids. Trimming shortened V by 5 bases and J by 0 bases, and 16 bases separated the two germline ends. CDR3 in amino acids: CASSAGGRQTNYGYTF. Here the CDR3 DNA reads TGTGCCAGCAGCGCTGGGGGAAGACAGACTAACTATGGCTACACCTTC.

CDR3 coding DNA: TGTGCCAGCAGTTTAGTGAGGATTTCTAACACTGAAGCTTTCTTT. This codes for CASSLVRISNTEAFF. The chain is built from TRBV12-3 or TRBV12-4 and TRBJ1-1, with unresolved D. The CDR3 length is 15 residues. V was shortened by 1 base and J by 2 bases, with 11 bases between the two germline ends.

The sample holds a few counts of this clonotype. The rearrangement links TRBV12-3 or TRBV12-4 to TRBJ2-3; D is perhaps TRBD1 (5 bases). The V and J ends lost 5 bases and 5 bases respectively, with 11 bases between them. This CDR3 contains 13 residues. The CDR3 loop reads CASSIRVIDTQYF. The CDR3, as DNA: TGTGCCAGCAGTATCAGGGTCATAGATACGCAGTATTTT.

This clonotype came up a few times. The rearrangement joins TRBV12-3 or TRBV12-4 to TRBJ1-1, with 11 bases aligning to TRBD1. The junction had 11 bases not matched to a gene; V was cut back by 6 bases and J by 5 bases. The CDR3 spans 16 residues. The CDR3 DNA reads TGTGCCAGCAGGGGGGACAGGGGGAGGTGGGGAACTGAAGCTTTCTTT. Its protein is CASRGDRGRWGTEAFF.

The CDR3 DNA reads TGTGCCAGCAGCTTAACTCGGGGGCCTGGGACCGGGGAGCTGTTTTTT. Its protein product is CASSLTRGPGTGELFF. The chain is built from TRBV7-3 and TRBJ2-2; D may be TRBD1 or TRBD2 (6 bases each). The V and J ends lost 0 bases and 5 bases respectively, with 13 bases between them. CDR1 is SGHTA and CDR2 is FQGTGA in the germline V gene. There are 16 residues in the CDR3.

The J gene is TRBJ2-1, the V gene TRBV27, with D maybe TRBD2 (6 bases). V lost 7 bases and J lost 4, with 14 bases in between. Germline CDR1 MNHEY, CDR2 SMNVEV (reference sequence). The CDR3 covers 14 residues. CDR3 loop: CASTAGSGYNEQFF. Here the CDR3 DNA reads TGTGCCAGCACCGCCGGGAGTGGGTACAATGAGCAGTTCTTC.

This clonotype has a handful of counts. The chain carries TRBV19 and TRBJ2-1; unclear D gene. The CDR3 is 15 amino acids. Germline V CDR1 and CDR2: LNHDA, SQIVND (reference sequence). V was trimmed by 3 bases and J by 0 bases, leaving 9 bases between them. In DNA form, the CDR3 reads TGTGCCAGTAGTATTGCAGGAACCTCCTACAATGAGCAGTTCTTC. Protein sequence: CASSIAGTSYNEQFF.

This clonotype was picked up many times. The rearrangement uses TRBV19 and TRBJ1-3; D uncertain. Trimming stripped 2 bases from V and 0 bases from J, with 23 bases between. CDR1 and CDR2 (germline): LNHDA, SQIVND (reference sequence). CDR3 size: 20 residues. Here the CDR3 reads CASSITGQEFLLDSGNTIYF. The CDR3 bases are TGTGCCAGTAGTATAACTGGTCAGGAGTTCCTCCTTGACTCTGGAAACACCATATATTTT.

This clonotype was detected ten times or more. The chain has TRBV7-2 and TRBJ2-3; 10 positions agree with TRBD2. This CDR3 region has 15 residues. V trimming: 4 bases; J trimming: 3 bases; junction bases outside the gene matches: 4. Germline CDR1 is SGHTA and CDR2 is FQGNSA. The CDR3 DNA follows: TGTGCCAGCAGCTCTGGACTAGCGGCGACAGATACGCAGTATTTT. This codes for CASSSGLAATDTQYF.

This clonotype was seen repeatedly, ten times or more. V and J are TRBV7-2 and TRBJ2-5; D might be TRBD2 (5 bases). The CDR3 is made up of 15 amino acids. Germline V gene sequence: CDR1 SGHTA, CDR2 FQGNSA. V dropped 5 bases and J dropped 5 bases, with 18 bases sitting between them. The DNA for the CDR3 is TGTGCCAGCAGCAAACGACGCGGAGGTTGGGAGACCCAGTACTTC. Translating it yields CASSKRRGGWETQYF.